The rows below give T cell receptor beta chains drawn from one sample of a study of blood T cell repertoires in COVID-19. Method: immunoSEQ multiplex PCR; TCRdb's copy keeps in-frame clones and lacks some. The sample carries 200,000 to 250,000 clones, roughly 84% recorded once. Sequencing used peripheral blood. The receptors here all came from a man in his forties with acute or convalescent COVID-19. Both conserved end residues are part of each CDR3. A D gene is named only where the DNA matches it firmly. Where a row states a size, it is once, few, many or the class of an expanded clone; other rows omit it.

j_call v_call clone_size d_call cdr3_nt cdr3_aa
TRBJ1-1 TRBV6-5 once NA TGTGCCAGCAGTTACGGTGACAGAAAGAACACTGAAGCTTTCTTT CASSYGDRKNTEAFF
TRBJ2-7 TRBV7-9 once NA TGTGCCAGCCGGACAGAAGGAAGCTACGAGCAGTACTTC CASRTEGSYEQYF
TRBJ1-5 TRBV10-3 NA TRBD1 TGTGCCATCAGTGCAACAGGGGACAATCAGCCCCAGCATTTT CAISATGDNQPQHF
TRBJ1-1 TRBV6-1 NA NA TGTGCCAGCAGTGATTACATATACACTGAAGCTTTCTTT CASSDYIYTEAFF
TRBJ1-2 TRBV30 NA NA TGTGCCTGGGGAGGGGACACAGCTAACTATGGCTACACCTTC CAWGGDTANYGYTF
TRBJ2-1 TRBV7-8 NA TRBD1 TGTGCCAGCAGCCCGGGGACAGGGAAGTTCTTC CASSPGTGKFF
TRBJ2-1 TRBV2 few TRBD1 TGTGCCAGCAGTTGGACAGGGCAACGTGAGCAGTTCTTC CASSWTGQREQFF
TRBJ1-1 TRBV2 NA NA TGTGCCATCCTCCAGGGCGAGAACACTGAAGCTTTCTTT CAILQGENTEAFF
TRBJ1-6 TRBV5-1 NA TRBD1 TGCGCCAGCAGCCCCGAGGGGACAGGTGGGTCACCCCTCCACTTT CASSPEGTGGSPLHF
TRBJ1-2 TRBV24-1 once NA TGTGCCACCAGTGATTCCGGGACTCAGTCTGGCTACACCTTC CATSDSGTQSGYTF
TRBJ2-1 TRBV6-5 NA NA TGTGCCAGCAGTCCACAGGATCAGTACAATGAGCAGTTCTTC CASSPQDQYNEQFF
TRBJ2-7 TRBV4-1 NA TRBD2 TGCGCCAGCAGCCAGGGACTAGCGGGGTTCTCCTACGAGCAGTACTTC CASSQGLAGFSYEQYF
TRBJ2-2 TRBV7-9 NA NA TGTGCCAGCAGCTTCAGAACTAGCACCGGGGAGCTGTTTTTT CASSFRTSTGELFF
TRBJ2-3 TRBV2 NA NA TGTGCCAGCAGTGTCCGGAGCCTAAACACAGATACGCAGTATTTT CASSVRSLNTDTQYF
TRBJ2-2 TRBV5-4 NA TRBD2 TGTGCCAGCAGCCCCCGGGGCGGGGGTACCTCGAACACCGGGGAGCTGTTTTTT CASSPRGGGTSNTGELFF
TRBJ2-3 TRBV6-5 once NA TGTGCCAGCAGCCGCACTAGCACAGATACGCAGTATTTT CASSRTSTDTQYF